This TCR beta chain originates from a study of blood T cell repertoires in COVID-19. Overall study: Some COVID-19 samples were acute and others convalescent; all came from the United States, Italy and Spain. In each case, the material was cDNA or gDNA derived from T cells, B-cell-depleted T cells, or PBMCs.

Per the original methods: Counts of nucleated cells, estimated from reference gene primer amplification, were obtained. Sequencing used immunoSEQ multiplex PCR; TCRdb keeps in-frame clones, though not all of them. The V and J calls and clone size are taken from that table; D and trimming were inferred from the DNA. There are about 440,000 clones in the sample; roughly 91% occur only once, and about 4.5% lies in the top ten. Trimming took off 8 bases at V and 1 base at J, with 14 bases between the two ends. Germline lookup yields CDR1 SGHNT and CDR2 YYREEE (reference sequence). The CDR3 covers 14 residues.

The chain links TRBV5-4 to TRBJ2-3, with a possible D match to TRBD2 (6 bases). Sequencing was carried out using peripheral blood. The sequence was obtained from a young woman with acute or convalescent COVID-19. Here the CDR3 DNA reads TGTGCCAGTCGGGACTCTTCCCGCACAGATACGCAGTATTTT. Translated, it gives CASRDSSRTDTQYF. The variable domain in full, with the rest retrieved from reference TRBV5-4 and TRBJ2-3, is ETGVTQSPTHLIKTRGQQVTLRCSSQSGHNTVSWYQQALGQGPQFIFQYYREEENGRGNFPPRFSGLQFPNYSSELNVNALELDDSALYLCASRDSSRTDTQYFGPGTRLTVL.